This entry is about one T cell receptor beta chain. This specimen comes from a study of blood T cell repertoires in COVID-19. On the study more broadly: Samples representing acute and convalescent COVID-19 were sourced from the United States, Italy and Spain. PBMCs, B-cell-depleted T cells, or T cells were the source of the cDNA or gDNA that made up the material.

Per the study methods: Amplification of reference gene primers provided the estimated nucleated cell counts. Produced via immunoSEQ multiplex PCR; TCRdb's table is partial and in-frame only. From that table come the V and J calls and clone size; the DNA was used to work out D and trimming. Of some 70,000 clones listed, roughly nine tenths were seen once; the top ten hold more than 2.5%. CDR3 length: 13 amino acids. Germline trimming cut 6 bases from V and 5 bases from J; bases unmatched to any gene: 5. Germline CDR1 reads ENHRY; CDR2 reads SYGVKD. The receptor's source is a man aged 50-59 years with acute or convalescent COVID-19. The gene calls are TRBV10-3 and TRBJ1-2; the match to TRBD1 covers 8 bases. The specimen sequenced was peripheral blood. The CDR3 DNA sequence: TGTGCCATCAGGGGGACAGGAGGGTATGGCTACACCTTC. It yields the protein CAIRGTGGYGYTF.